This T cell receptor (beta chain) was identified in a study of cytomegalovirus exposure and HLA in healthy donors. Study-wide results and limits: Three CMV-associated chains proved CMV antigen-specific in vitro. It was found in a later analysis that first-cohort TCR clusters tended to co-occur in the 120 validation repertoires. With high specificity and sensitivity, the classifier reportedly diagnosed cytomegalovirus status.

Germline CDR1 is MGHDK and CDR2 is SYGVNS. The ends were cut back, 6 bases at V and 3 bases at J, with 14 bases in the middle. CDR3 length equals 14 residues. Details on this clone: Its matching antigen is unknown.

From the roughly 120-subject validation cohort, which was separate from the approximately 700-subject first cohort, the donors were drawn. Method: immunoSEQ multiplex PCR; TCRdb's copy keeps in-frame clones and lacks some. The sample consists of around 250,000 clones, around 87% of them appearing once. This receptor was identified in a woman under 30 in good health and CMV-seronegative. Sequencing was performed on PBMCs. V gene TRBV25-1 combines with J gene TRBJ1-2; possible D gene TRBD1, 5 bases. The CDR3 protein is CASREGGTDYGYTF. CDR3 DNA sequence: TGTGCCAGCAGAGAGGGAGGGACCGACTATGGCTACACCTTC.